The clone carrying this T cell receptor beta chain has only a few counts. What it binds is not known. Between the trimmed V and J ends, which lost 8 bases and 2 bases, there was a span of 12 bases. CDR3 size: 13 residues. Germline CDR1 and CDR2: LNHDA and SQIVND (reference sequence). These data come from a study of T cells after yellow fever vaccination. Whole-study context: Any fraction with a low cell number was prepared using SMART-Seq v4 Ultra Low Input. General study results and limits: Clones from primary vaccination mostly reappeared after the booster (about 97% CD4, over 85% CD8).

A 5'RACE template-switching step, the method used to make TCR cDNA, added a universal primer site and UMIs. TCRdb fed the 5' RACE reads into MiXCR, producing one record per CDR3 protein. Of some 300,000 distinct CDR3 sequences listed, around 3.6% were seen once; the top ten hold 20% to 30%. The chain links TRBV19 to TRBJ1-2; the D gene is possibly TRBD1 (6 bases). This clonotype was sampled from a young man who received the YFV17D yellow fever vaccine. The sequenced sample was PBMCs, obtained on the day of the yellow fever booster vaccination. This CDR3 reads CASLGGENYGYTF. In DNA, the CDR3 is TGTGCCAGTCTTGGGGGCGAAAACTATGGCTACACCTTC. The full variable domain, rest sourced from reference TRBV19 and TRBJ1-2, is DGGITQSPKYLFRKEGQNVTLSCEQNLNHDAMYWYRQDPGQGLRLIYYSQIVNDFQKGDIAEGYSVSREKKESFPLTVTSAQKNPTAFYLCASLGGENYGYTFGSGTRLTVV.